This section outlines one TCR beta chain sequence together with its context. Cohort assignment relied on participant-reported clinical history. CDR3 length: 13 amino acids. The J segment lost 10 bases and the V segment lost 3 bases, leaving 6 bases of the junction unmatched. Germline loops: CDR1 GTSNPN, CDR2 SVGIG (reference sequence). The data stem from a study of blood T cell repertoires in COVID-19. Study information: PBMCs, B-cell-depleted T cells, or T cells provided the cDNA or gDNA that made up the material.

Profiled with immunoSEQ multiplex PCR; TCRdb holds only in-frame clones, not every one. In the table there are 210,000 or so clones, roughly nine tenths of which are singletons. This sequence was found in a woman aged 45-60 years in a cohort exposed to, infected with or recovered from COVID-19 (not recorded which). The sample taken for sequencing was PBMCs or T cells enriched from blood (not recorded which). This chain links TRBV30 with TRBJ1-6; 7 bases agree with TRBD1. The CDR3 sequence is CAWRSGGSSPLHF. CDR3 DNA: TGTGCCTGGAGATCAGGGGGGAGCTCACCCCTCCACTTT.